This record concerns one T cell receptor beta chain sequence. Each CDR3 protein is one row after TCRdb ran MiXCR on the RT-PCR reads. The sample gives more than 550,000 distinct CDR3 sequences, about 14% of which show up once; 3.6% is in the top ten. Germline CDR1 LGHNA, CDR2 YNFKEQ. This CDR3 is built from 20 residues. With 0 bases clipped from V and 5 bases from J, the junction kept 17 bases outside the gene matches. The clonotype was recovered from a female donor in good health, serving as a healthy control. The chain is built from TRBV4-2 and TRBJ2-2; 8 bases agree with TRBD2. Sequenced material: memory CD4+ T cells from blood. This CDR3 is CASSQDRGGRSLELTGELFF. The DNA for the CDR3 is TGTGCCAGCAGCCAAGATCGGGGGGGGAGGAGCTTGGAGTTGACCGGGGAGCTGTTTTTT.